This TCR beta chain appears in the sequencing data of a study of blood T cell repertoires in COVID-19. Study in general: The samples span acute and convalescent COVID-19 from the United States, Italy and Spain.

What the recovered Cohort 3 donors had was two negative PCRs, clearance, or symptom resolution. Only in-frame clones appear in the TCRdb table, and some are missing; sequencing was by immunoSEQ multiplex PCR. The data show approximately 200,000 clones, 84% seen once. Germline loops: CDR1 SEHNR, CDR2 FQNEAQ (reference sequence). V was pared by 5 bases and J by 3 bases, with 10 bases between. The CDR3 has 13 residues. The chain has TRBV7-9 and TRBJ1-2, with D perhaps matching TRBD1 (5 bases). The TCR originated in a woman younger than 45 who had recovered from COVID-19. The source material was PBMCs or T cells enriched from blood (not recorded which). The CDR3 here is CASSADSDYGYTF. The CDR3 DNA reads TGTGCCAGCAGCGCCGACAGTGACTATGGCTACACCTTC.